This T cell receptor (beta chain) was obtained from a study of cytomegalovirus exposure and HLA in healthy donors. Study results and limitations: Earlier analysis looked at TCR beta V segments, and most were productive about 90% or about 30% of the time. A later analysis linked roughly 17,000 TCR beta sequences to HLA alleles at 0.05 false discovery rate.

CDR1 is LGHNA, CDR2 YNFKEQ, per germline. CDR3 length: 16 residues. Germline trimming cut 1 base from V and 2 bases from J; bases unmatched to any gene: 7. In regard to this clone: Its cognate antigen is unknown.

Primers for the PCR totalled 60 Vbeta and 13 Jbeta. The data were produced by immunoSEQ multiplex PCR, yet TCRdb's version contains in-frame clones alone and is incomplete. The sample shows roughly 99,000 clones, roughly 82% of them seen only once. The genes are TRBV4-2 and TRBJ2-7, with 8 bases fitting TRBD2. The sequence was collected from a male donor in good health and CMV-seronegative. Sequenced sample: PBMCs. CDR3 nucleotides: TGTGCCAGCAGCCAAGGCCTAGCGGGCGAGGCCTACGAGCAGTACTTC. Protein: CASSQGLAGEAYEQYF.